Listed below are T cell receptor beta chains from one sample, sequenced in a study of T cells after posttransplantation cyclophosphamide. Assay used: immunoSEQ multiplex PCR; TCRdb lists only in-frame clones, some missing. The sample holds 7,500 to 8,000 clones, and no clone turns up only once. The source was PBMCs, collected after allogeneic stem cell transplant with posttransplant cyclophosphamide. These receptors were taken from a young adult male patient who received an allogeneic stem cell transplant from an unrelated donor, was CMV-positive, and had acute and chronic GVHD. Some T cells here may be from the graft donor. CDR3s include the opening cysteine and the closing phenylalanine or tryptophan.

v_gene,CDR3aa
TRBV28,CASSPIRDRGWYGYTF
TRBV7-9,CATSGAPMNTEAFF
TRBV28,CARDTTGSITDTQYF
TRBV7-9,CASSPLVGQGEETQYF
TRBV6-1,CASSDRGETQYF
TRBV27,CASSYGGQGNIQYF
TRBV6-1,CATSRGVYSNQPQHF
TRBV6-6,CASSPGRGQLLFF
TRBV5-4,CASSPRAGTGNTGELFF
TRBV5-1,CASSLGAAGGHYTGELFF
TRBV2,CASSEFGHRHEQYF
TRBV9,CASSGTPGQSATNEKLFF
TRBV6-5,CASSTGSSDGYTF
TRBV2,CASSLQATNQPQHF
TRBV6-1,CASSFGQGGGQPQHF
TRBV6-5,CASSYDGYMNTEAFF
TRBV7-9,CASSLTGIDTQYF
TRBV29-1,CSVLGGARNTDTQYF
TRBV30,CAWLAGSAEAFF
TRBV5-1,CASSREGGQRYGNSPLHF
TRBV4-2,CASSRAGGSGNTIYF
TRBV6-5,CASSYEQDTDTQYF
TRBV6-5,CASKQGAAFGYTF
TRBV6-1,CASSNRDEQYF
TRBV5-1,CASSPQGFRSYEQYF
TRBV10-2,CASSGLGPQHF
TRBV28,CASSLGQGAGETQYF
TRBV5-5,CASSLRWHQPQHF
TRBV5-4,CASSYLRSGQGLRAFF
TRBV13,CASSRKGQVSNQPQHF
TRBV5-6,CASSLGGRASNQPQHF
TRBV28,CASSSRTISRETQYF
TRBV9,CASSVQGRGGYNEQFF
TRBV10-2,CASSSEVLGSSGLRDEQFF
TRBV18,CASSPARYEQYF
TRBV30,CAWSGGLVGAFF
TRBV19,CASSSWRGGSTGELFF
TRBV7-2,CASTPRGYGNTIYF
TRBV5-1,CASSLTGDGGNTIYF
TRBV5-4,CASSLDSGGYNEQFF
TRBV6-5,CASSNSGGGYTF
TRBV5-5,CASSSRGSDTQYF
TRBV5-1,CASSLAGVSSGNTIYF
TRBV30,CAWKGQGKQKTQYF
TRBV4-1,CASSQGPLDYGYTF
TRBV12-5,CASGLVLSGQDSGNTIYF
TRBV6-1,CASSTGTGNQPQHF
TRBV2,CASGPSGGAYETQYF
TRBV6-1,CASSDRGLNQPQHF
TRBV7-9,CASSGRDRTYYEQYF
TRBV10-3,CAIRMNEGGEQFF
TRBV6-1,CASRQLDSYEQYF
TRBV4-1,CASSQVPAGQETQYF
TRBV7-2,CASSLEVGRMNTEAFF
TRBV5-6,CASSLGNGKLFF
TRBV5-6,CASRQTGRLSTEAFF
TRBV11-2,CASTTKNGGGVLGYTF
TRBV5-6,CASSLGGADIETFF